What follows are 27 T cell receptor beta chains derived from one specimen sequenced in a study of OX40 agonist ivuxolimab in advanced cancers. Sequencing was performed with immunoSEQ multiplex PCR; in TCRdb, only in-frame clones are kept and a portion is missing. Of roughly 64,000 clones detected, more than 80% appear once; the ten largest clones hold roughly 2%. The material sequenced was CD4+ or CD8+ T cells sorted from blood, taken in a trial of the OX40 agonist ivuxolimab. These receptors all come from an adult with an advanced solid tumor such as melanoma, head and neck, liver or kidney cancer.

This clone was seen only a few times. This chain links TRBV4-2 with TRBJ2-7; possibly TRBD1 for D (5 bases). CDR3 length: 17 amino acids. In germline, CDR1 is LGHNA, CDR2 YNFKEQ. V lost 4 bases, J lost 1 base, and 20 bases lay in between. The CDR3 nucleotides read TGTGCCAGCAGCCCTAACCCAACCTTGACAGCTTCCTACGAGCAGTACTTC. Amino acid sequence: CASSPNPTLTASYEQYF.

The chain recombines TRBV19 with TRBJ2-7, with D perhaps TRBD1 (6 bases). In germline, CDR1 is LNHDA, CDR2 SQIVND (reference sequence). With 1 base removed from V and 4 bases from J, the gap between germline ends came to 8 bases. This CDR3 spans 13 amino acids. The CDR3: CASSIGGQYEQYF. For the CDR3, the DNA is TGTGCCAGTAGTATAGGTGGACAGTACGAGCAGTACTTC.

V is TRBV9 and J is TRBJ1-2; maybe TRBD1 (5 bases). Per germline, CDR1 SGDLS and CDR2 YYNGEE. Trimming pared 0 bases from V and 4 bases from J, leaving 13 bases between. CDR3 length: 15 residues. The CDR3 region has the DNA TGTGCCAGCAGCGTAGACAGGAGCCCTATCTATGGCTACACCTTC. This encodes CASSVDRSPIYGYTF.

V and J are TRBV9 and TRBJ1-3; D is perhaps TRBD1 (5 bases). The CDR3 extends over 15 amino acids. Trimming left V 0 bases short and J 8 bases short, with 15 bases between. Per the germline V gene, CDR1 is SGDLS and CDR2 is YYNGEE. In nucleotides, the CDR3 is TGTGCCAGCAGCGTAGTCGGGGCCCCGAGTGACACCATATATTTT. Amino acid sequence: CASSVVGAPSDTIYF.

The V and J genes are TRBV5-1 and TRBJ2-2; 9 bases align to TRBD2. Germline V gene sequence: CDR1 SGHRS, CDR2 YFSETQ. This CDR3 is built from 16 residues. Germline trimming cut 0 bases from V and 1 base from J; bases unmatched to any gene: 1. CDR3 region: CASSLASGENTGELFF. The DNA for the CDR3 is TGCGCCAGCAGCTTGGCTAGCGGGGAGAACACCGGGGAGCTGTTTTTT.

The chain is built from TRBV18 and TRBJ2-5; either TRBD1 or TRBD2 may fit D (5 bases each). This CDR3 has 14 residues. Trimming removed 4 bases at V and 5 bases at J, with 14 bases between. The V gene's germline CDR1 is KGHSH and CDR2 LQKENI. The CDR3 DNA reads TGTGCCAGCTCACGGGGCGGAGAGCGGGAGACCCAGTACTTC. This sequence encodes CASSRGGERETQYF. The full variable domain, rest sourced from reference TRBV18 and TRBJ2-5, is NAGVMQNPRHLVRRRGQEARLRCSPMKGHSHVYWYRQLPEEGLKFMVYLQKENIIDESGMPKERFSAEFPKEGPSILRIQQVVRGDSAAYFCASSRGGERETQYFGPGTRLLVL.

The chain links TRBV19 to TRBJ2-6; no definite D call. The CDR3 has 16 amino acids. V was trimmed by 3 bases and J by 2 bases, leaving 11 bases between them. The germline CDR1 and CDR2 sequences are LNHDA and SQIVND (reference sequence). CDR3 sequence: CASSIYSAPGANVLTF. CDR3 sequence (DNA): TGTGCCAGTAGTATCTACAGTGCTCCTGGGGCCAACGTCCTGACTTTC.

The chain employs TRBV5-4 and TRBJ2-7; no firm D call. The V end lost 4 bases, the J end lost 7 bases, and 18 bases lay between the germline ends. The germline V gene has CDR1 SGHNT and CDR2 YYREEE (reference sequence). The CDR3 has 14 residues. The CDR3 here is CASSQRTLTGEQYF. CDR3 DNA: TGTGCCAGCAGCCAGAGGACCCTCACCGGGGAGCAGTACTTC.

This rearrangement joins TRBV2 to TRBJ2-2; D ambiguous. CDR3 length: 11 amino acids. V was cut by 5 bases and J by 6 bases, with 4 bases left in between. Germline values: CDR1 SNHLY, CDR2 FYNNEI. The CDR3 loop is CASSPPGELFF. The CDR3 region has the DNA TGTGCCAGCAGTCCGCCCGGGGAGCTGTTTTTT.

The V gene is TRBV7-2, the J gene TRBJ1-5; D gene ambiguous. CDR3 length: 13 residues. V lost 1 base to trimming and J lost 6 bases, with 7 bases between them. In germline, CDR1 is SGHTA, CDR2 FQGNSA. CDR3 loop: CASSLEEGQPQHF. The CDR3 nucleotides read TGTGCCAGCAGCTTAGAAGAGGGTCAGCCCCAGCATTTT.

This clone came up a few times. The chain carries TRBV10-2 and TRBJ1-5, with D possibly being TRBD1 (5 bases). Deletions cut 3 bases from V and 2 bases from J, with 11 bases between. Germline V CDR1 and CDR2: WSHSY, SAAADI. The CDR3 runs 15 residues. CDR3 nucleotide sequence: TGCGCCAGCAGTGATACAGGTAGTGGCAATCAGCCCCAGCATTTT. Translation gives CASSDTGSGNQPQHF.

This clone was counted a few times. The chain joins TRBV5-6 to TRBJ2-5; D is possibly TRBD1 or TRBD2 (6 bases each). Trimming took 7 bases from V and 7 from J, leaving 17 bases between them. The CDR3 extends over 13 amino acids. Germline values: CDR1 SGHDT, CDR2 YYEEEE. CDR3 in amino acids: CASQGTREGTQYF. In DNA form, the CDR3 reads TGTGCCAGCCAGGGGACTCGTGAAGGGACCCAGTACTTC.

V usage is TRBV5-1 and J usage is TRBJ1-1, with no clear D. The CDR3 is 15 amino acids. Germline V gene lookup returns CDR1 SGHRS and CDR2 YFSETQ. With 2 bases removed from V and 1 base from J, the gap between germline ends came to 12 bases. The CDR3 coding sequence is TGCGCCAGCAGCTTACCCCAGAACCCGAACACTGAAGCTTTCTTT. This sequence encodes CASSLPQNPNTEAFF.

The CDR3 loop reads CASSGVTGGRWRELFF. The CDR3 nucleotides are TGTGCCAGCAGTGGGGTGACAGGGGGCCGGTGGAGGGAGCTGTTTTTT. The chain carries TRBV2 and TRBJ2-2; 10 nucleotides align to TRBD1. The CDR3 has 16 residues. The junction had 11 bases not matched to a gene; V was cut back by 4 bases and J by 9 bases. CDR1 and CDR2 (germline): SNHLY, FYNNEI.

V is TRBV7-9 and J is TRBJ2-2, with D possibly being TRBD1 or TRBD2 (5 bases each). V was shortened by 1 base and J by 4 bases, with 13 bases between the two germline ends. The CDR3 is made up of 16 amino acids. In germline, CDR1 is SEHNR, CDR2 FQNEAQ (reference sequence). CDR3 region: CASSLVIGAGTGELFF. In nucleotides, the CDR3 is TGTGCCAGCAGCTTAGTCATCGGGGCGGGCACCGGGGAGCTGTTTTTT.

This chain joins TRBV20-1 and TRBJ2-1; D gene unclear. V gave up 8 bases and J gave up 3 bases, with 5 bases separating them. CDR1 is DFQATT and CDR2 is SNEGSKA in the germline V gene (reference sequence). The CDR3 has 10 amino acids. The CDR3 loop is CSFYYNEQFF. DNA for the CDR3: TGCAGTTTCTACTACAATGAGCAGTTCTTC.

V gene TRBV19 combines with J gene TRBJ2-1; TRBD2 matches at 9 bases. Looked up from germline, CDR1 is LNHDA and CDR2 is SQIVND (reference sequence). The junction had 12 bases not matched to a gene; V was cut back by 7 bases and J by 8 bases. The CDR3 loop spans 15 amino acids. The CDR3 DNA is TGTGCCAGTACGGAAGAGCGGGGGGCCTTCGATGAGCAGTTCTTC. Protein: CASTEERGAFDEQFF. The whole variable domain, remainder taken from reference TRBV19 and TRBJ2-1, is DGGITQSPKYLFRKEGQNVTLSCEQNLNHDAMYWYRQDPGQGLRLIYYSQIVNDFQKGDIAEGYSVSREKKESFPLTVTSAQKNPTAFYLCASTEERGAFDEQFFGPGTRLTVL.

The chain employs TRBV7-3 and TRBJ2-3; D gene uncertain. Germline V gene data show CDR1 as SGHTA and CDR2 as FQGTGA. Trimming pared 5 bases from V and 4 bases from J, leaving 10 bases between. This CDR3 contains 13 residues. The CDR3 spells CASSHGRADTQYF. The CDR3 DNA sequence: TGTGCCAGCAGCCACGGCCGGGCAGATACGCAGTATTTT.

This clone was recorded a few times. The CDR3 loop reads CASSAPVGGGAEAFF. The CDR3 region has the DNA TGTGCCAGCAGCGCCCCTGTCGGGGGAGGGGCTGAAGCTTTCTTT. This chain links TRBV7-9 with TRBJ1-1, with D possibly TRBD1 on 5 matching bases. The germline V gene has CDR1 SEHNR and CDR2 FQNEAQ (reference sequence). V was trimmed by 5 bases and J by 6 bases, leaving 19 bases between them. The length of the CDR3 is 15 residues.

V usage is TRBV18 and J usage is TRBJ1-2; TRBD1 matches 9 bases. Germline-derived CDR1 and CDR2 are KGHSH and LQKENI. J lost 2 bases, V lost 3 bases, and 1 base had no gene match. The CDR3 has 14 residues. CDR3 in DNA: TGTGCCAGCTCACCGGGACAGGGAAACTATGGCTACACCTTC. It codes for CASSPGQGNYGYTF.

V gene TRBV7-2 combines with J gene TRBJ2-1, with D possibly being TRBD1 (5 bases). Deletions cut 5 bases from V and 10 bases from J, with 12 bases between. Germline V lookup: CDR1 SGHTA, CDR2 FQGNSA. The CDR3 is 12 amino acids. CDR3 nucleotides: TGTGCCAGCAGCCCCTCGAACAGGGAGCAGTTCTTC. Protein product: CASSPSNREQFF.

The V and J genes are TRBV27 and TRBJ2-1, with 7 bases identical to TRBD2. In germline, CDR1 is MNHEY, CDR2 SMNVEV (reference sequence). This CDR3 region has 13 residues. V lost 6 bases and J lost 6; bases outside the gene matches: 5. CDR3 DNA sequence: TGTGCCAGCAGGCGGGAGTTCGTCAATGAGCAGTTCTTC. Encoded protein: CASRREFVNEQFF.

The J gene is TRBJ1-2, the V gene TRBV7-3; D not resolved. The CDR3 consists of 11 residues. V lost 2 bases and J 4 bases, leaving 2 bases between the germline ends. Germline V gives CDR1 SGHTA, CDR2 FQGTGA. The CDR3 sequence is CASSLSYGYTF. The CDR3 DNA follows: TGTGCCAGCAGCTTATCCTATGGCTACACCTTC.

The gene calls are TRBV19 and TRBJ2-6, with D unclear. Germline V gene data show CDR1 as LNHDA and CDR2 as SQIVND (reference sequence). The CDR3 runs to 19 residues. V shed 5 bases and J shed 0 bases, with 20 bases lying between them. The CDR3 nucleotides are TGTGCCAGTAGTGTCCTCGGTGGAGCCCTTGTCTCTGGGGCCAACGTCCTGACTTTC. Its protein is CASSVLGGALVSGANVLTF. Filled out from reference TRBV19 and TRBJ2-6, the complete variable domain reads DGGITQSPKYLFRKEGQNVTLSCEQNLNHDAMYWYRQDPGQGLRLIYYSQIVNDFQKGDIAEGYSVSREKKESFPLTVTSAQKNPTAFYLCASSVLGGALVSGANVLTFGAGSRLTVL.

The table lists this clone with a few counts. V usage is TRBV10-1 and J usage is TRBJ1-1; D gene ambiguous. From germline, CDR1 is WNHNN and CDR2 SYGVQD (reference sequence). The CDR3 covers 14 residues. V lost 4 bases to trimming and J lost 3 bases, with 12 bases between them. CDR3 residues: CASSGFEGDTEAFF. The CDR3, as DNA: TGCGCCAGCAGTGGCTTCGAGGGAGACACTGAAGCTTTCTTT.

The chain carries TRBV27 and TRBJ2-1; TRBD2 matches 11 bases. The length of the CDR3 is 16 residues. The J segment lost 3 bases and the V segment lost 5 bases, leaving 6 bases of the junction unmatched. In germline, CDR1 is MNHEY, CDR2 SMNVEV (reference sequence). For the CDR3, the DNA is TGTGCCAGCAGTCCCATAGCGGGGGGGCACTACAATGAGCAGTTCTTC. It encodes CASSPIAGGHYNEQFF.

This chain links TRBV19 with TRBJ1-5; D remains ambiguous. Trimming took 10 bases from V and 0 from J, leaving 16 bases between them. There are 15 residues in the CDR3. Germline V gene data show CDR1 as LNHDA and CDR2 as SQIVND (reference sequence). The CDR3 loop reads CATGASGYSNQPQHF. The CDR3 DNA is TGTGCCACAGGTGCGTCGGGCTATAGCAATCAGCCCCAGCATTTT.